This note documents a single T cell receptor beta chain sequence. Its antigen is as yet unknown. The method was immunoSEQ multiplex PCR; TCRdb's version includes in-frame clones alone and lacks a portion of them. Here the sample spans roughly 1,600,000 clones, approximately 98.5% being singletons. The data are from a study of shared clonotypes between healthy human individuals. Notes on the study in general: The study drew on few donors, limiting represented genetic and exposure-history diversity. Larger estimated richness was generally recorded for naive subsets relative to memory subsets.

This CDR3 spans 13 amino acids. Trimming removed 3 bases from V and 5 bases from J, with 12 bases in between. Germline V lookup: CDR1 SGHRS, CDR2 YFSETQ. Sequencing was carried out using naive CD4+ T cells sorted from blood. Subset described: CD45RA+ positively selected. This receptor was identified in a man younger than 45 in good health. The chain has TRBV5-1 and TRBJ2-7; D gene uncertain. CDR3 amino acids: CASSSPGADEQYF. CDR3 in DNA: TGCGCCAGCAGCTCCCCGGGCGCAGACGAGCAGTACTTC.